This T cell receptor (beta chain) was profiled in a study of cytomegalovirus exposure and HLA in healthy donors (dated by TCRdb to the late 2010s). Regarding the complete study: An earlier analysis of roughly 570 of the donors reported approximately 280 Gb of sequence data and 117 million unique TCR beta sequences obtained from roughly 180 million T cells. Roughly 300 gigabases of sequencing data and tens of millions of unique TCR sequences made up an early release that covered approximately 650 HLA-typed donors. On average, 235,054 unique TCR beta nucleotide sequences were sequenced per donor among a few hundred genotyped donors of the cohort, with 15% to 20% of those sequences being non-productive. In a later genetic analysis, genome-wide SNP genotypes for about three fifths of the 666 donors were used, and that subset was treated as a discovery cohort. A separate validation cohort of roughly 120 different subjects was used in addition to the 666-subject first cohort. The study aimed to test whether signatures of past pathogen exposure could be identified by cataloging public T cell receptors. Donor age, sex, ethnicity and CMV serostatus were collected together with the repertoire data. The number of donors typed differed by locus, with about 629-640 for A, B, C, DRB1 and DQB1, 522 for DQA1, 606 for DPA1, and 472 for DPB1. Among the roughly 400 genotyped donors, approximately 81% belonged to the genetic ancestry cluster associated with self-reported Caucasian donors. The study used immunosequencing to profile the T cell repertoires of 666 subjects and linked those repertoires to cytomegalovirus serostatus. Class I and class II HLA loci were covered by the typing at four-digit resolution. The later analysis used no new phenotypic data to find candidate immune exposures, relying instead on TCR beta sequences and their occurrence across donors. All discovery cohort repertoires had been generated using a single sequencing platform. An earlier analysis of 500 to 750 of the donors applied high-throughput TCR beta sequencing to assess whether each TCR beta V gene segment acted as functional or pseudogenic. A later analysis re-examined previously published TCR beta repertoires from several hundred donors and added high-resolution HLA genotyping to investigate patterns of TCR occurrence. To predict cytomegalovirus infection status, the study combined high-throughput TCR immunosequencing, statistical association of individual TCRs with disease status, and machine learning. Roughly five DR-DQ haplotypes were handled as single units for association and clustering because linkage in the cohort was strong. General conclusions and limits of the study: In vitro tests confirmed that a few of the cytomegalovirus-associated TCR beta chains recognize cytomegalovirus antigens. Correlated functional status among segregating V segments might be attributable to linkage disequilibrium, but an unknown experimental factor could not be ruled out. In a later analysis, TCR association rates were found to vary across HLA loci, with the most associated TCRs seen for DRB1 alleles and the fewest for HLA-C alleles. The cohort was sequenced for TCR beta chains only, and without alpha or paired-chain data the features that could be detected were limited. A further reported finding was that TCR beta sequences accurately predicted the HLA-A and HLA-B alleles for most subjects in the first cohort. The 87-base-pair reads could not distinguish some IMGT-functional V segments, including TRBV6-2 and TRBV6-3, so those segments were excluded. In a later analysis, HLA-associated TCR beta chains showed more clonal expansion and lower generation probabilities than non-associated chains that were equally common. The sequencing pipeline was judged likely to have produced a cluster of highly shared sequence variants as a technical artifact. HLA typing was unavailable for some donors at each locus, so association tests used only the typed subset. Sequencing depth was assumed to be roughly uniform across donors in the presence/absence analyses, though that assumption may not hold. According to a later analysis, parvovirus B19, influenza, CMV and Epstein-Barr virus appeared linked to several top co-occurrence clusters. Most CMV-associated TCR beta chains appeared to be HLA-restricted in a later analysis, and the HLA associations seemed to be driven largely by CMV exposure. A total of some 180 TCR beta chains were listed by the study as associated with cytomegalovirus. According to a later genetic analysis, donors in an Asian-associated ancestry cluster had fewer N-insertions in productive TCRs than the approximately 650-donor mean. In an earlier analysis of 587 of the donors, most TCR beta V segments appeared in productive rearrangements about 90% or about 30% of the time, broadly matching IMGT annotations. In both the original and validation cohorts, the classifier was reported to diagnose cytomegalovirus status with high specificity and sensitivity. Across donors, most TCR sequences were observed very rarely, whereas some public TCRs were present in many individuals. When HLA alleles, especially DR and DQ, strongly co-occurred, attributing TCR associations to individual alleles was difficult. The only immune exposure information available for the cohort was CMV serostatus. Because counts were too low, about 18 rarely observed V segments, including chromosome 9 orphons, were excluded from the earlier analysis of a few hundred of the donors. Specific HLA alleles were associated with around 18,000 TCR beta sequences at a false discovery rate of 0.05 in a later analysis. An association between a missense DCLRE1C variant and V-gene and J-gene trimming of TCR beta chains was found in a later genetic analysis and replicated in an independent cohort. According to the authors, the approach could potentially be generalized to other disease states and immunological phenotypes.

V is pruned by 2 bases and J by 2 bases, leaving 10 bases of the junction without a gene match. CDR1 and CDR2, looked up from the germline V gene (reference sequence), are MNHEY and SMNVEV. From its cysteine to its phenylalanine, the CDR3 spans 17 amino acids. Just CDR3 DNA is preserved here, 51 bases in frame from base 1. Note on this clone: Its antigen has not been determined. Qualities for individual bases were not recorded, and no much larger clone is one base off.

Libraries were made using the immunoSEQ multiplex PCR assay. The multiplex PCR relied on a mix of 60 forward primers for TCR Vbeta segments and 13 reverse primers for TCR Jbeta segments. Amplification of the CDR3 region of rearranged TCR beta genes was performed with a multiplex PCR assay on genomic DNA. Amplified TCR beta libraries were sequenced as 87-base-pair reads on the Illumina HiSeq System. As for how the authors treated the data: In a later analysis, tens of millions of unique TCR beta chains were counted across the 650 to 750 repertoires, and around 10 million of these chains were shared by at least two donors. A nearest-neighbor algorithm error-corrected the raw reads and collapsed the reads into unique sequences, merging closely related sequences to remove PCR and sequencing errors. To assign V, D and J gene segments, CDR3 sequences were aligned to IMGT reference sequences. Each retained sequence needed at least a six-nucleotide match to both a V gene segment and a J gene segment. Rearrangements were called productive when the CDR3 lacked stop codons and stayed in frame with V and J; all others were non-productive. Following IMGT convention, CDR3 was defined as the stretch from the second conserved V-encoded cysteine up to the conserved J-encoded phenylalanine. The earlier analysis of more than 450 of the donors excluded sequences that lacked an unambiguous match to a single V gene segment. In an earlier analysis of roughly 600 of the donors, a V segment was called functional when productive rearrangements were above 56.7%, and segregating when the standard deviation between donors exceeded 5%. A statistical classification framework was developed to diagnose cytomegalovirus status using the catalog of TCR beta chain sequences. V and J gene assignment, in a later analysis, came from comparing TCR nucleotide sequences with IMGT/GENE-DB human TR gene sequences. The TCRdist pipeline was used in a later analysis to assign CDR3 sequences and most-parsimonious VDJ recombination scenarios. In a later analysis, every TCR beta chain was defined by the combination of its CDR3 amino acid sequence and its V-gene family, and reads without a unique V-gene family were dropped. A later analysis removed 550 to 650 highly shared, low-generation-probability nucleotide sequences to deal with suspected cross-contamination and a sequencing artifact. In a later analysis, a clonal expansion index was calculated for each public chain from normalized within-repertoire ranks of inferred template counts. In a later analysis, generation probabilities were computed with a VDJ recombination model fitted to out-of-frame rearrangements, and the resulting probabilities were checked against IGoR. A later analysis scored TCR-TCR, TCR-HLA and TCR-CMV co-occurrence with hypergeometric tests, applying a repertoire-size bias correction to TCR pairs. False discovery rates were estimated in a later analysis by permuting HLA or CMV assignments 20 times. In a later analysis, co-occurring TCRs were grouped with DBSCAN, and TCRdist sequence similarity was added when clustering was performed within HLA-allele-positive subsets. Co-occurrence clustering excluded repertoires with fewer than 30,000 or more than 120,000 public chains, plus five with anomalous nucleotide sharing. TCRdb's version of the immuneACCESS table is confined to in-frame rearrangements and falls short of the full clone set. An unresolved V gene accounts for under half of the shortfall where checked; the remainder is of unknown origin. V and J calls and clone size are copied from that table; D and trimming were computed from the DNA. The sample table records under 250,000 clones; around 85% of these occur just once. Of the sample, over 1% is held by the ten largest clones.

The cohort was made up of 500 to 850 healthy bone marrow donors. Cohort members were all nominally healthy when sampled, although unrecorded immune exposures were likely present. Of the 700 or so cohort members, about 290 had a positive CMV serostatus and about 350 had a negative one, while no CMV serostatus was recorded for the donor. A peripheral blood sample was provided by each donor, and peripheral blood mononuclear cells were used for TCR beta sequencing. The Qiagen DNeasy Blood Extraction Kit was used to extract genomic DNA from the blood cell samples. Input material: PBMCs. The sequence is built from TRBV27 and TRBJ2-7; the junction holds 9 bases that match TRBD1. The clonotype was recovered from a human donor in good health. The CDR3 amino acid sequence is: CASSLRRPGQGTYEQYF. The DNA is as follows: TGTGCCAGCAGTTTAAGGCGCCCGGGACAGGGAACCTACGAGCAGTACTTC.